What follows is one T cell receptor (beta chain) and its context. Its antigen is currently unknown. This specimen comes from a study of CD8+CD57+ T cells in acquired aplastic anemia. Points from the study as a whole: Simpson's diversity of CD8+ cells was not significantly different in patients compared with controls.

The V end was cut by 4 bases, the J end by 3 bases, with 12 bases between. This CDR3 spans 14 amino acids. From germline, CDR1 is LGHDT and CDR2 YNNKEL (reference sequence). Genomic DNA acted as the template from which TCR beta VDJ combination and CDR3 sequence profiling were carried out. TCRdb itself ran the reads through MiXCR, one entry per CDR3 protein. The sample has a few hundred thousand distinct CDR3 sequences, roughly 33% seen once. The rearrangement links TRBV3-1 to TRBJ1-1; D is perhaps TRBD1 (5 bases). This TCR came from a human donor in good health, serving as a control. The sequencing input was sorted CD4+, CD8+, or CD8+CD57+ T cells (not recorded which) from PBMCs. CDR3 nucleotide sequence: TGTGCCAGCAGCCCTTTGGTGGGGGACACTGAAGCTTTCTTT. Protein product: CASSPLVGDTEAFF.